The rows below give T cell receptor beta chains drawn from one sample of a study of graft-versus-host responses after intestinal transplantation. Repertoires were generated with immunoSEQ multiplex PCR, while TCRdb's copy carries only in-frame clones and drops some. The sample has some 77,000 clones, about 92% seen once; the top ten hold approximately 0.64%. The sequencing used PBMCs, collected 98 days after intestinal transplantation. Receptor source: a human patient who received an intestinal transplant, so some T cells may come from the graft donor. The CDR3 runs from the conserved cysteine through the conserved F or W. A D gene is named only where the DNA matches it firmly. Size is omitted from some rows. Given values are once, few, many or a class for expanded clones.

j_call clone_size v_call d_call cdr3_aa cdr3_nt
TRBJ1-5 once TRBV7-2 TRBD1 CASSADRGLRNQPQHF TGTGCCAGCAGCGCGGACAGGGGGTTAAGAAATCAGCCCCAGCATTTT
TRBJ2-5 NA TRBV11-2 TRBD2 CASSLEVAGDQETQYF TGTGCCAGCAGCTTAGAGGTAGCGGGGGACCAAGAGACCCAGTACTTC
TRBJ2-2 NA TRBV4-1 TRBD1 CASSHRQGVGTGELFF TGCGCCAGCAGCCACAGACAGGGTGTGGGAACCGGGGAGCTGTTTTTT
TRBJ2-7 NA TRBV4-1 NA CASSQEQDNYEQYF TGCGCCAGCAGCCAAGAACAGGACAACTACGAGCAGTACTTC
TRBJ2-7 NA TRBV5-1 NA CASSLTEVQESYEQYF TGCGCCAGCAGCTTGACGGAGGTACAGGAGTCCTACGAGCAGTACTTC
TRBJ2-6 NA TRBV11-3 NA CASSGPSGANVLTF TGTGCCAGCAGCGGGCCCTCTGGGGCCAACGTCCTGACTTTC
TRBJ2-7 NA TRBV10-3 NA CAARPITGSYEQYF TGTGCCGCCAGGCCCATAACAGGGAGCTACGAGCAGTACTTC
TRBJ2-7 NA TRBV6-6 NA CASSFIYEQYF TGTGCCAGCAGCTTTATCTACGAGCAGTACTTC
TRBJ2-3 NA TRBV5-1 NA CASSPGGTDTQYF TGCGCCAGCAGCCCAGGTGGCACAGATACGCAGTATTTT
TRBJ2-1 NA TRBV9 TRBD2 CASSTTSGEPFF TGTGCCAGCAGCACGACTAGCGGGGAACCGTTCTTC
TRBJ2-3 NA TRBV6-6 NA CASSYEGGTDTQYF TGTGCCAGCAGTTACGAGGGCGGCACAGATACGCAGTATTTT
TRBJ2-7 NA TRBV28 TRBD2 CASSLDGRASEQYF TGTGCCAGCAGTTTAGACGGGAGGGCCAGCGAGCAGTACTTC
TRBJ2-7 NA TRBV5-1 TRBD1 CASSQGTGWYEQYF TGCGCCAGCAGCCAAGGGACAGGTTGGTACGAGCAGTACTTC
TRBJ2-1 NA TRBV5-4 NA CASSLVGNNEQFF TGTGCCAGCAGCTTGGTGGGAAACAATGAGCAGTTCTTC
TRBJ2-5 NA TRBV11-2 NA CASSLDPGAQETQYF TGTGCCAGCAGCTTAGACCCAGGAGCCCAAGAGACCCAGTACTTC
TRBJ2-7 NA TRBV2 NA CASSDGQLLWYEQYF TGTGCCAGCAGTGATGGTCAGTTGTTGTGGTACGAGCAGTACTTC
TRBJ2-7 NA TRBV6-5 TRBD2 CASSWGGRNPYEQYF TGTGCCAGCAGTTGGGGCGGGAGAAATCCTTACGAGCAGTACTTC
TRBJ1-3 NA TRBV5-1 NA CASTLGQSGNTIYF TGCGCCAGCACCTTAGGACAGTCTGGAAACACCATATATTTT
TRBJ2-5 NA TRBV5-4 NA CASSPGQREETQYF TGTGCCAGCAGCCCGGGACAGCGGGAAGAGACCCAGTACTTC
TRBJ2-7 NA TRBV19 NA CASSSSRDGSYEQYF TGTGCCAGTAGTTCCTCCCGGGACGGATCCTACGAGCAGTACTTC
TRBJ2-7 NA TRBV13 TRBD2 CASSPTGTSGYEQYF TGTGCCAGCAGCCCGACCGGGACTAGCGGGTACGAGCAGTACTTC
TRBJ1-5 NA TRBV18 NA CASSFSRDQPQHF TGTGCCAGCTCATTTAGCAGGGATCAGCCCCAGCATTTT
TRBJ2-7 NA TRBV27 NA CASSLGVAGYEQYF TGTGCCAGCAGTTTAGGGGTAGCAGGCTACGAGCAGTACTTC
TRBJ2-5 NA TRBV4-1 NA CASRRRGGEREETQYF TGCGCCAGCCGCCGTAGGGGGGGCGAGCGGGAAGAGACCCAGTACTTC
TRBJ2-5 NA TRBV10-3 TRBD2 CAISDPEGLAGEGETQYF TGTGCCATCAGTGACCCGGAGGGACTAGCGGGAGAGGGAGAGACCCAGTACTTC
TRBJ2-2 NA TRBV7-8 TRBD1 CASSLSGTGTGELFF TGTGCCAGCAGCTTATCCGGGACAGGCACCGGGGAGCTGTTTTTT
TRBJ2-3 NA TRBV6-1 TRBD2 CASSVGGLAGGPGKDTQYF TGTGCCAGCAGTGTAGGAGGACTAGCGGGAGGGCCCGGGAAAGATACGCAGTATTTT
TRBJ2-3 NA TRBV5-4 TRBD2 CASSLASGRHTDTQYF TGTGCCAGCAGCTTGGCTAGCGGGAGACACACAGATACGCAGTATTTT
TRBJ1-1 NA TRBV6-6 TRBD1 CASNRLGGGTEAFF TGTGCCAGCAACAGGTTAGGGGGCGGCACTGAAGCTTTCTTT
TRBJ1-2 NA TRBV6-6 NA CASTHGTAPSYGYTF TGTGCCAGCACCCACGGAACAGCTCCTTCTTATGGCTACACCTTC
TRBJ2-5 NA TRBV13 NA CASTHQGGIQETQYF TGTGCCAGCACCCACCAGGGGGGGATCCAAGAGACCCAGTACTTC
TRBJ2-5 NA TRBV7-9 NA CASSLPTPDLQETQYF TGTGCCAGCAGCCTCCCCACACCCGACCTTCAAGAGACCCAGTACTTC